What follows is one TCR beta chain and its context. TCRdb's table, derived via immunoSEQ multiplex PCR, lists solely in-frame clones and lacks some. The sample consists of about 96,000 clones, about nine tenths of them appearing once. The entry originates in a study of T cell responses to AZD1222 COVID-19 vaccine. Sequenced material: peripheral blood, taken on day 0 of AZD1222 vaccination. The receptor was isolated from an adult in good health.

The CDR3 DNA is TGTGCCAGCAGCTTAGCCGTCGGGGGAAAAGAGACCCAGTACTTC. As protein: CASSLAVGGKETQYF. The rearrangement links TRBV7-6 to TRBJ2-5; TRBD2 is a possible D gene (6 bases). The length of the CDR3 is 15 residues. V was trimmed by 0 bases and J by 3 bases, leaving 11 bases between them. The germline V gene has CDR1 SGHVS and CDR2 FNYEAQ.